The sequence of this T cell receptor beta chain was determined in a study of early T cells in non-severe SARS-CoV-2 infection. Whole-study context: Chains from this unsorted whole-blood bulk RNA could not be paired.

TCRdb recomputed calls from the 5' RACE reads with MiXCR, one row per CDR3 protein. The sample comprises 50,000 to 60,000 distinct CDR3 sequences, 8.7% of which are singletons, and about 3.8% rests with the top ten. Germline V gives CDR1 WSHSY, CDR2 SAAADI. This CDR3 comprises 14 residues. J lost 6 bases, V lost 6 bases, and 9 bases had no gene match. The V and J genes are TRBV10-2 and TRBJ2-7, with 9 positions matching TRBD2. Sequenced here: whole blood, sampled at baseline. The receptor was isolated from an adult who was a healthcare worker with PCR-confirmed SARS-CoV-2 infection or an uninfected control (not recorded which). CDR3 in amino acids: CASSPDKAGGEQYF. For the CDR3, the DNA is TGCGCCAGCAGCCCCGATAAAGCGGGGGGCGAGCAGTACTTC.